This record looks at one T cell receptor (beta chain) sequence and its context. The data were obtained in a study of T cell clonotyping in hematopoietic cell transplantation. Specified time point: recipient sample about 28 days before transplant, after cytoreduction. The CDR3 covers 15 residues. Germline CDR1 reads SGHTA; CDR2 reads FQGNSA. V lost 5 bases and J 1 base, leaving 14 bases between the germline ends. Sequencing used immunoSEQ multiplex PCR; TCRdb keeps in-frame clones, though not all of them. The sample consists of roughly 44,000 clones, 85% of them appearing once. The sequence came from a man in his 60s with acute myeloid leukemia. Some clones in this sample may be carry-over from other donors' samples. The chain uses TRBV7-2 and TRBJ1-1; D is perhaps TRBD1 (5 bases). The source material was peripheral blood mononuclear cells, sampled before stem cell transplant. CDR3 loop: CASSLSSRENTEAFF. CDR3 coding DNA: TGTGCCAGCAGCCTATCGAGCAGGGAGAACACTGAAGCTTTCTTT.